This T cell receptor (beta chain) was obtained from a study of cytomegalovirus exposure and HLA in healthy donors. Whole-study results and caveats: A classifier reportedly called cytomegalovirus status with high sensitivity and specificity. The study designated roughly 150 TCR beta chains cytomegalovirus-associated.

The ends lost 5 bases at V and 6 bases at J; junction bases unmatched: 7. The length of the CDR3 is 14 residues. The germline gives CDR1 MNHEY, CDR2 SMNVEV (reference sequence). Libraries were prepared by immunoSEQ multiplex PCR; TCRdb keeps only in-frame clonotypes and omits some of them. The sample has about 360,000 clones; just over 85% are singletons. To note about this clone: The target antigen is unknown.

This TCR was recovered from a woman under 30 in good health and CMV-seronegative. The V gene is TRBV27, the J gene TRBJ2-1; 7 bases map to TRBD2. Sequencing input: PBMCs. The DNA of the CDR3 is TGTGCCAGCAGTCCGGTCCCGGGGGGCAATGAGCAGTTCTTC. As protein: CASSPVPGGNEQFF.